What follows are 9 T cell receptor beta chains derived from one specimen sequenced in a study of T and B cells in COVID-19 patients. Multiplex PCR with BIOMED2 TRB-A/B primer pools amplified TRB rearrangements. Each CDR3 protein is one row after TCRdb ran MiXCR on the multiplex PCR reads. The table has over 8,000 distinct CDR3 sequences, 30% to 45% seen once. Each TRB amplification used about 230-550 ng of genomic DNA from blood. Sequenced input: blood. The receptors originated from a human donor with active COVID-19.

This clonotype was seen a few times. This chain connects TRBV18 to TRBJ2-7; D perhaps matches TRBD1 (6 bases). V shed 2 bases and J shed 2 bases, with 10 bases lying between them. CDR1 is KGHSH and CDR2 is LQKENI in the germline V gene. The CDR3 runs 14 residues. CDR3 bases: TGTGCCAGCTCACCAGAGGACAGACCCTACGAGCAGTACTTC. Translated, it gives CASSPEDRPYEQYF.

This clonotype has just a few counts. V usage is TRBV6-5 and J usage is TRBJ2-7, with TRBD1 as a possible D gene (6 bases). CDR3 size: 14 residues. V shed 6 bases and J shed 2 bases, with 14 bases lying between them. CDR1 and CDR2 (germline): MNHEY, SVGAGI. The CDR3 spells CASSWTANPYEQYF. The CDR3 bases are TGTGCCAGCAGCTGGACAGCTAACCCCTACGAGCAGTACTTC.

This clonotype has only a few counts. The chain couples TRBV6-5 to TRBJ1-3; D is unresolved. Germline CDR1 MNHEY, CDR2 SVGAGI. The ends were cut back, 5 bases at V and 0 bases at J, with 11 bases in the middle. The CDR3 consists of 15 residues. The CDR3 region has the DNA TGTGCCAGCAGTAGTACGCACTACTCTGGAAACACCATATATTTT. As protein: CASSSTHYSGNTIYF.

The rearrangement uses TRBV12-5 and TRBJ2-7, with D possibly being TRBD1 (5 bases). Germline V CDR1 and CDR2: LGHNT, FRNRAP. The CDR3 covers 15 residues. The V and J ends lost 6 bases and 0 bases respectively, with 15 bases between them. CDR3 sequence: CASGHRQNLSYEQYF. Written as DNA, the CDR3 is TGTGCTAGTGGGCATCGACAGAACCTCTCCTACGAGCAGTACTTC.

J is TRBJ1-4 and V is TRBV6-1; D is undetermined. Germline loops: CDR1 MNHNS, CDR2 SASEGT. There are 13 residues in the CDR3. Between the trimmed V and J ends, which lost 8 bases and 3 bases, there was a span of 10 bases. CDR3: CASGMPPNEKLFF. The DNA of the CDR3 is TGTGCCAGCGGCATGCCGCCTAATGAAAAACTGTTTTTT.

The V and J genes are TRBV30 and TRBJ1-5, with D possibly being TRBD1 (5 bases). Germline values: CDR1 GTSNPN, CDR2 SVGIG (reference sequence). This CDR3 region has 15 residues. Trimming took 4 bases from V and 7 from J, leaving 20 bases between them. CDR3 in DNA: TGTGCCTGGACCAGCTCAATTGGGGCGGGACAGCCCCAGCATTTT. Translation gives CAWTSSIGAGQPQHF.

V is TRBV12-3 or TRBV12-4 and J is TRBJ2-1, with 14 bases aligning to TRBD2. The J segment lost 8 bases and the V segment lost 6 bases, leaving 3 bases of the junction unmatched. CDR3 length equals 14 residues. DNA of the CDR3: TGTGCCAGCAGCGGACTAGCGGGAGGAGATGAGCAGTTCTTC. It translates to CASSGLAGGDEQFF.

The chain has TRBV7-2 and TRBJ1-2; a possible D gene is TRBD1 (5 bases). V lost 1 base, J lost 8 bases, and 20 bases lay in between. The CDR3 spans 16 residues. In germline, CDR1 is SGHTA, CDR2 FQGNSA. The CDR3 is CASSLGVQANQQGYTF. CDR3 DNA sequence: TGTGCCAGCAGCTTAGGGGTACAGGCAAACCAACAGGGCTACACCTTC.

The gene calls are TRBV11-2 and TRBJ2-2, with a possible D match to TRBD2 (7 bases). The V gene lost 4 bases and the J gene lost 6 bases, with 15 bases spanning the gap. Germline V lookup: CDR1 SGHAT, CDR2 FQNNGV. CDR3 length: 15 amino acids. CDR3 amino acids: CASSSSSGGPGELFF. The CDR3 DNA sequence: TGTGCCAGCAGCTCGTCCTCGGGGGGCCCCGGGGAGCTGTTTTTT.